This is a list of T cell receptor beta chains from one sample in a study of neoadjuvant nivolumab and ipilimumab in lung cancer. Produced via immunoSEQ multiplex PCR; TCRdb's table is partial and in-frame only. Of some 43,000 clones listed, about 89% were seen once; the top ten hold approximately 3.7%. Sequenced here: blood, sampled before neoadjuvant nivolumab, alone or with ipilimumab. The receptors come from an adult with non-small cell lung cancer. Some clones in this sample may be carry-over from other donors' samples. The CDR3 runs from the conserved cysteine through the conserved F or W. The order of the fields is CDR3 DNA, CDR3 protein, clone size, D gene, V gene, J gene. A D gene is named only where the DNA matches it firmly. The size of a clone is reported for some rows only, either as once, few or many, or as a class for expanded clones.

TGTGCCAGCAGCCCCCCGGGACTCCTTAGCCCCAATAATGAGCAGTTCTTC,CASSPPGLLSPNNEQFF,.,.,TRBV14,TRBJ2-1
TGTGCCAGCAGTTACTCATTTGGCACTGAAGCTTTCTTT,CASSYSFGTEAFF,once,.,TRBV6-5,TRBJ1-1
TGTGCCACGGGACAGGGGGCTGTTGGCTACACCTTC,CATGQGAVGYTF,.,TRBD1,TRBV30,TRBJ1-2
TGTGCCAGCAGCTTAGACAGCGTACAAGAGACCCAGTACTTC,CASSLDSVQETQYF,.,.,TRBV11-2,TRBJ2-5
TGTGCCTGGAGTGTACAATCCGGTCAGCCCCAGCATTTT,CAWSVQSGQPQHF,.,.,TRBV30,TRBJ1-5
TGTGCCAGCAGCTTGGGCAGCAATCAGCCCCAGCATTTT,CASSLGSNQPQHF,.,.,TRBV5-5,TRBJ1-5
TGTGCCAGCAGCGCTAACATGGCTGAAGCTTTCTTT,CASSANMAEAFF,.,.,TRBV2,TRBJ1-1
TGTGCCAGCAGCCAACCTAGCGGGGACAAGCAGTTCTTC,CASSQPSGDKQFF,.,TRBD2,TRBV14,TRBJ2-1
TGTGCCAGCAGTGTGGGTAGGGCTTACGAGCAGTACTTC,CASSVGRAYEQYF,.,.,TRBV2,TRBJ2-7
TGTGCCAGTAGTATGAGCGGGGGCGCTAACTATGGCTACACCTTC,CASSMSGGANYGYTF,.,.,TRBV19,TRBJ1-2
TGTGCCAGCAGTCCCCGACAGGGCAATCAGCCCCAGCATTTT,CASSPRQGNQPQHF,.,.,TRBV6-5,TRBJ1-5
TGTGCCAGCAGCGCCCGAACTAGCGGGTTAGGGACAGATACGCAGTATTTT,CASSARTSGLGTDTQYF,medium-sized,TRBD2,TRBV9,TRBJ2-3
TGTGCCAGAAGCCGCCCACTAGCGGGAGTTGCGGATACGCAGTATTTT,CARSRPLAGVADTQYF,.,TRBD2,TRBV5-3,TRBJ2-3
TGTGCTAGTGGGCTGACAGTCTCCTACAATGAGCAGTTCTTC,CASGLTVSYNEQFF,.,.,TRBV12-5,TRBJ2-1
TGTGCCTGGAGGGGGGACACTGAAAAACTGTTTTTT,CAWRGDTEKLFF,.,.,TRBV30,TRBJ1-4
TGTGCCAGCTCAAAAGGGACCCCAGCCCCCGACGAGCAGTACTTC,CASSKGTPAPDEQYF,.,.,TRBV7-6,TRBJ2-7
TGCGCCAGCAGCTTATCACAGGGCTACGAGCAGTACTTC,CASSLSQGYEQYF,.,.,TRBV5-1,TRBJ2-7
TGTGCCAGCAGCCCTCACCGGATCGCAGGGGTGAACACTGAAGCTTTCTTT,CASSPHRIAGVNTEAFF,.,.,TRBV7-8,TRBJ1-1
TGCGCCAGCAGCTTGTTGGGCACAGATACGCAGTATTTT,CASSLLGTDTQYF,.,.,TRBV5-1,TRBJ2-3
TGTGCCAGCAGCGTCCATTTTGAGCGGGGGTTGTTGACCGGGGAGCTGTTTTTT,CASSVHFERGLLTGELFF,.,TRBD2,TRBV9,TRBJ2-2
TGTGCCAGCATCCCCGGAGGGGTTTACTCCTACGAGCAGTACTTC,CASIPGGVYSYEQYF,.,.,TRBV9,TRBJ2-7
TGCGCCAGCAGCAAAAAGACAGGGGGCGTTGGGAACATTCAGTACTTC,CASSKKTGGVGNIQYF,.,TRBD1,TRBV5-1,TRBJ2-4
TGTGCCAGCAGCCTACGACTTCCCTCCCCCCAAGAGACCCAGTACTTC,CASSLRLPSPQETQYF,.,.,TRBV11-2,TRBJ2-5
TGTGCCAGCAGCTTAGGATCCCCCGGGGTTCGGCCCCAGCATTTT,CASSLGSPGVRPQHF,.,.,TRBV7-9,TRBJ1-5
TGCGCCAGCAGCCCGGAAAGGAACACTGAAGCTTTCTTT,CASSPERNTEAFF,.,.,TRBV5-1,TRBJ1-1
TGTGCCAGCAGTAAAGACAGCTACGAGCAGTACTTC,CASSKDSYEQYF,.,.,TRBV6-5,TRBJ2-7
TGTGCCATCAGTGGAGGGGGGATTCAGCCCCAGCATTTT,CAISGGGIQPQHF,.,.,TRBV10-3,TRBJ1-5
TGTGCCAGCAGTGAGACAGGGATACCCTACGAGCAGTACTTC,CASSETGIPYEQYF,.,TRBD1,TRBV6-1,TRBJ2-7
TGTGCCAGCAGTAGCGGGAGGGCCACCGGGGAGCTGTTTTTT,CASSSGRATGELFF,few,TRBD2,TRBV6-1,TRBJ2-2
TGTGCCAGCAGCGTAGTGGGATCAGGGAACACAGATACGCAGTATTTT,CASSVVGSGNTDTQYF,.,.,TRBV9,TRBJ2-3
TGTGCCAGCAGCGTACAGGACGGCACTGAAGCTTTCTTT,CASSVQDGTEAFF,.,.,TRBV7-3,TRBJ1-1
TGTGCCAGCTCACCCCCAAGTCTTGACAATGAGCAGTTCTTC,CASSPPSLDNEQFF,.,.,TRBV18,TRBJ2-1
TGTGCCAGCGGTACGGGTCAGCCCCAGCATTTT,CASGTGQPQHF,.,.,TRBV6-1,TRBJ1-5
TGCGCCAGCAGACACCAAGAGACCCAGTACTTC,CASRHQETQYF,.,.,TRBV10-1,TRBJ2-5
TGTGCCAGCAGCTTCTCCAGACAGGCCAGTGAAGCTTTCTTT,CASSFSRQASEAFF,.,.,TRBV11-2,TRBJ1-1
TGTGCCAGCAGCGCAGGGACTAGCGGGAGGGTTACCGAGCAGTACTTC,CASSAGTSGRVTEQYF,few,TRBD2,TRBV9,TRBJ2-7
TGTGCCAGCAGCTCCGGGGCCGTGCAAGAGACCCAGTACTTC,CASSSGAVQETQYF,.,.,TRBV11-1,TRBJ2-5
TGTGCCAGCAGCCCCCTAGGGACTAGCGGGTCGCAAGAGACCCAGTACTTC,CASSPLGTSGSQETQYF,.,TRBD2,TRBV5-4,TRBJ2-5
TGTGCCAGCAGTCAGGGACTACTAGCCAAAAACATTCAGTACTTC,CASSQGLLAKNIQYF,.,TRBD2,TRBV25-1,TRBJ2-4